Listed here are 27 T cell receptor beta chains from one sample, sequenced in a study of cytomegalovirus exposure and HLA in healthy donors. The PCR had 60 Vbeta and 13 Jbeta primers. TCRdb's table, derived via immunoSEQ multiplex PCR, lists solely in-frame clones and lacks some. This sample has 95,000 to 150,000 clones, with roughly 80% found just once. The sample taken for sequencing was PBMCs. Receptors were obtained from a man aged 25 to 40 in good health and CMV-seronegative.

The chain links TRBV11-2 to TRBJ1-1; 8 positions agree with TRBD1. J was trimmed by 5 bases and V by 1 base; bases with no gene match: 6. The CDR3 consists of 15 residues. CDR1 is SGHAT, CDR2 FQNNGV, per germline. CDR3 sequence reads: CASSLGGTGGTEAFF. DNA of the CDR3: TGTGCCAGCAGCTTAGGAGGTACAGGGGGAACTGAAGCTTTCTTT.

The table lists this clone with a few counts. The genes are TRBV28 and TRBJ1-6; D is undetermined. This CDR3 is 13 amino acids long. Germline loops: CDR1 MDHEN, CDR2 SYDVKM. The germline V and J ends were trimmed by 5 bases and 4 bases, with 6 bases remaining between them. CDR3 region: CASSEDYNSPLHF. In nucleotides, the CDR3 is TGTGCCAGCAGTGAGGATTATAATTCACCCCTCCACTTT.

V and J are TRBV4-2 and TRBJ1-1, with D hard to call. Trimming took 0 bases from V and 5 from J, leaving 13 bases between them. CDR3 size: 15 residues. Germline V gene lookup returns CDR1 LGHNA and CDR2 YNFKEQ. The CDR3 reads CASSQEPSPRTEAFF. For the CDR3, the DNA is TGTGCCAGCAGCCAAGAACCCTCTCCCCGGACTGAAGCTTTCTTT.

The chain joins TRBV7-2 to TRBJ2-2; the D is unclear. CDR3 size: 12 residues. V lost 3 bases and J lost 6, with 5 bases in between. Germline assignment: CDR1 SGHTA and CDR2 FQGNSA. In nucleotides, the CDR3 is TGTGCCAGCAGCTTCCCCTCCGGGGAGCTGTTTTTT. Translation: CASSFPSGELFF.

The chain has TRBV9 and TRBJ2-6; D ambiguous. Trimming removed 5 bases at V and 0 bases at J, with 6 bases between. Germline-derived CDR1 and CDR2 are SGDLS and YYNGEE. CDR3 length: 14 residues. The CDR3: CASRENSGANVLTF. The DNA of the CDR3 is TGTGCCAGCAGAGAGAACTCTGGGGCCAACGTCCTGACTTTC.

This rearrangement joins TRBV5-4 to TRBJ1-2, with TRBD1 as a possible D gene (6 bases). The CDR3 runs to 13 residues. Germline CDR1 is SGHNT and CDR2 is YYREEE (reference sequence). V lost 5 bases to trimming and J lost 7 bases, with 15 bases between them. Written as DNA, the CDR3 is TGTGCCAGCAGGGGGGAACAGGGTGGTGGCTACACCTTC. This codes for CASRGEQGGGYTF.

V usage is TRBV5-5 and J usage is TRBJ2-7; 9 bases map to TRBD1. CDR1 SGHKS and CDR2 YYEKEE come from the germline V gene (reference sequence). V dropped 5 bases and J dropped 5; count of bases not matched to a gene: 8. CDR3 length: 14 amino acids. The CDR3 bases are TGTGCCAGCAGTCAGGGACAGGGATGGAACGAGCAGTACTTC. It codes for CASSQGQGWNEQYF.

The V gene is TRBV10-2, the J gene TRBJ1-6; D may be TRBD1 (5 bases). This CDR3 comprises 14 residues. V lost 10 bases and J lost 0, with 10 bases in between. Germline CDR1 reads WSHSY; CDR2 reads SAAADI. CDR3 DNA: TGCGCCACCCGGGGGAGCTCCTATAATTCACCCCTCCACTTT. Protein product: CATRGSSYNSPLHF.

This chain uses TRBV4-1 with TRBJ2-3, with 12 bases lining up with TRBD1. After removal of 0 bases from V and 5 bases from J, the junction contained 9 bases not matched to a gene. In germline, CDR1 is MGHRA, CDR2 YSYEKL. This CDR3 is 18 amino acids long. The CDR3: CASSQDQGGQGAKDTQYF. The CDR3 DNA follows: TGCGCCAGCAGCCAAGATCAAGGGGGACAGGGGGCGAAAGATACGCAGTATTTT.

This chain's CDR3 is CASSVPPGQGSGELFF. CDR3 sequence (DNA): TGTGCCAGCAGTGTCCCTCCGGGACAGGGGTCCGGGGAGCTGTTTTTT. V usage is TRBV6-1 and J usage is TRBJ2-2, with 10 bases lining up with TRBD1. The trim removed 4 bases at V and 6 bases at J, leaving 8 bases unmatched. The CDR3 contains 16 residues. CDR1 is MNHNS and CDR2 is SASEGT in the germline V gene.

The rearrangement uses TRBV27 and TRBJ1-2; D gene uncertain. Trimming took off 0 bases at V and 8 bases at J, with 10 bases between the two ends. This CDR3 region has 13 residues. Germline CDR1 is MNHEY and CDR2 is SMNVEV (reference sequence). Here the CDR3 reads CASSLSAGVGYTF. In DNA, the CDR3 is TGTGCCAGCAGTTTATCCGCCGGGGTAGGCTACACCTTC.

V gene TRBV6-1 combines with J gene TRBJ2-3, with D maybe TRBD1 (5 bases). V lost 4 bases, J lost 4 bases, and 15 bases lay in between. The CDR3 is 15 residues long. CDR1 is MNHNS, CDR2 SASEGT, per germline. CDR3 region: CASSVGQTGADTQYF. The CDR3 DNA reads as TGTGCCAGCAGTGTGGGGCAGACCGGCGCAGATACGCAGTATTTT.

The chain is built from TRBV27 and TRBJ1-1; weak D call: TRBD1 (6 bases). V gave up 6 bases and J gave up 2 bases, with 16 bases separating them. The CDR3 spans 15 residues. Germline CDR1 is MNHEY and CDR2 is SMNVEV (reference sequence). The CDR3 spells CASRRGAVGNTEAFF. In nucleotides, the CDR3 is TGTGCCAGCAGACGGGGGGCGGTAGGTAACACTGAAGCTTTCTTT.

V and J are TRBV28 and TRBJ2-3; D is uncertain. Per the germline V gene, CDR1 is MDHEN and CDR2 is SYDVKM. V was shortened by 1 base and J by 3 bases, with 5 bases between the two germline ends. There are 13 residues in the CDR3. CDR3 protein: CASSLLATDTQYF. CDR3 bases: TGTGCCAGCAGTTTATTAGCTACAGATACGCAGTATTTT.

The rearrangement joins TRBV7-2 to TRBJ1-2, with TRBD1 matching 9 bases. The CDR3 extends over 14 amino acids. The V gene end was trimmed by 1 base and the J gene end by 4 bases; junction bases not matched to a gene: 1. Germline CDR1 is SGHTA and CDR2 is FQGNSA. The CDR3 reads CASSLGGQGYGYTF. The CDR3 region has the DNA TGTGCCAGCAGCTTAGGGGGACAGGGCTATGGCTACACCTTC.

The chain employs TRBV19 and TRBJ2-7, with 8 bases identical to TRBD2. The CDR3 sequence is 14 residues long. V trimming: 5 bases; J trimming: 1 base; junction bases outside the gene matches: 4. Germline lookup yields CDR1 LNHDA and CDR2 SQIVND (reference sequence). The CDR3 protein is CASSSGGDSYEQYF. The CDR3 DNA follows: TGTGCCAGTAGTTCGGGGGGGGATTCCTACGAGCAGTACTTC.

The rearrangement uses TRBV7-9 and TRBJ2-5; 8 positions match TRBD2. Trimming removed 0 bases from V and 2 bases from J; junction bases left unmatched: 2. The germline CDR1 and CDR2 sequences are SEHNR and FQNEAQ (reference sequence). The CDR3 has 15 residues. CDR3 in amino acids: CASSLAPGGQETQYF. The CDR3 DNA follows: TGTGCCAGCAGCTTAGCGCCGGGGGGGCAAGAGACCCAGTACTTC.

The chain joins TRBV5-1 to TRBJ2-7, with 12 bases lining up with TRBD1. V dropped 4 bases and J dropped 0; count of bases not matched to a gene: 8. The CDR3 runs to 17 residues. Germline-derived CDR1 and CDR2 are SGHRS and YFSETQ. CDR3 in amino acids: CASSTGTGGISSYEQYF. CDR3 coding DNA: TGCGCCAGCAGCACCGGGACAGGGGGCATAAGCTCCTACGAGCAGTACTTC.

The V gene is TRBV6-5, the J gene TRBJ1-2; 12 nucleotides agree with TRBD1. This CDR3 spans 16 amino acids. Germline V gene data show CDR1 as MNHEY and CDR2 as SVGAGI. V was clipped by 2 bases and J by 7 bases; unmatched bases: 8. CDR3 sequence (DNA): TGTGCCAGCAGTTACCTTCCGGGACAGGGGGCGACTGGCTACACCTTC. Residues: CASSYLPGQGATGYTF.

Points on this clone: Other nucleotide sequences from this sample produce the same CDR3. The chain couples TRBV27 to TRBJ1-2; TRBD1 agrees at 7 bases. The CDR3 covers 13 residues. Looked up from germline, CDR1 is MNHEY and CDR2 is SMNVEV (reference sequence). J lost 4 bases, V lost 4 bases, and 3 bases had no gene match. CDR3 nucleotides: TGTGCCAGCAGTTCGACAGGGTCCTATGGCTACACCTTC. This translates into CASSSTGSYGYTF.

This clone was seen a few times. The chain is built from TRBV7-9 and TRBJ2-7; TRBD2 matches 10 bases. In germline, CDR1 is SEHNR, CDR2 FQNEAQ (reference sequence). The J segment lost 4 bases and the V segment lost 4 bases, leaving 4 bases of the junction unmatched. The CDR3 length is 14 residues. As DNA, the CDR3 is TGTGCCAGCAGCTCCTCTAGCGGGGGTTACGAGCAGTACTTC. Protein sequence: CASSSSSGGYEQYF.

This chain links TRBV5-1 with TRBJ2-7; possible D gene TRBD2, 6 bases. Deletions cut 4 bases from V and 9 bases from J, with 17 bases between. The CDR3 extends over 13 amino acids. Germline-derived CDR1 and CDR2 are SGHRS and YFSETQ. The CDR3 sequence is CASSPVSTGGQYF. The CDR3 DNA reads TGCGCCAGCAGCCCCGTTTCGACCGGGGGGCAGTACTTC.

The chain joins TRBV19 to TRBJ1-6, with 9 nucleotides matching TRBD1. The V gene end was trimmed by 5 bases and the J gene end by 8 bases; junction bases not matched to a gene: 16. This CDR3 has 18 amino acids. The V gene's germline CDR1 is LNHDA and CDR2 SQIVND (reference sequence). CDR3 sequence reads: CASSPRQGGPVIDSPLHF. The CDR3 region has the DNA TGTGCCAGTAGTCCAAGACAGGGGGGTCCAGTGATTGATTCACCCCTCCACTTT.

This chain joins TRBV5-1 and TRBJ1-3; TRBD1 agrees at 7 bases. Germline values: CDR1 SGHRS, CDR2 YFSETQ. V shed 0 bases and J 0 bases; nucleotides not matched to a gene: 6. The CDR3 contains 17 residues. DNA for the CDR3: TGCGCCAGCAGCTTGGCGGGACAGAAGAGCTCTGGAAACACCATATATTTT. Protein: CASSLAGQKSSGNTIYF.

The chain carries TRBV29-1 and TRBJ2-3, with 11 bases aligning to TRBD2. V lost 1 base to trimming and J lost 10 bases; unmatched junction nucleotides: 16. CDR1 and CDR2 from the germline V gene are SQVTM and ANQGSEA. The CDR3 is made up of 17 amino acids. The CDR3 sequence: CSVEGGVGLAGGSAQYF. CDR3 nucleotides: TGCAGCGTTGAAGGGGGAGTAGGGCTAGCGGGGGGATCTGCGCAGTATTTT.

CDR3 amino acids: CASSIRQGDQPQHF. Here the CDR3 DNA reads TGTGCCAGTAGTATTCGCCAGGGGGACCAGCCCCAGCATTTT. The chain links TRBV19 to TRBJ1-5; 7 positions agree with TRBD1. The CDR3 totals 14 residues. Germline CDR1 and CDR2: LNHDA and SQIVND (reference sequence). Trimming removed 3 bases from V and 7 bases from J; junction bases left unmatched: 6. Using reference TRBV19 and TRBJ1-5 for the parts outside the CDR3, the full variable domain is DGGITQSPKYLFRKEGQNVTLSCEQNLNHDAMYWYRQDPGQGLRLIYYSQIVNDFQKGDIAEGYSVSREKKESFPLTVTSAQKNPTAFYLCASSIRQGDQPQHFGDGTRLSIL.

V and J are TRBV29-1 and TRBJ2-3, with D perhaps TRBD2 (6 bases). Per germline, CDR1 SQVTM and CDR2 ANQGSEA. Trimming took 4 bases from V and 0 from J, leaving 14 bases between them. This CDR3 region has 15 residues. The CDR3: CSVVGGDTSTDTQYF. In DNA form, the CDR3 reads TGCAGCGTTGTGGGAGGCGACACCAGCACAGATACGCAGTATTTT.